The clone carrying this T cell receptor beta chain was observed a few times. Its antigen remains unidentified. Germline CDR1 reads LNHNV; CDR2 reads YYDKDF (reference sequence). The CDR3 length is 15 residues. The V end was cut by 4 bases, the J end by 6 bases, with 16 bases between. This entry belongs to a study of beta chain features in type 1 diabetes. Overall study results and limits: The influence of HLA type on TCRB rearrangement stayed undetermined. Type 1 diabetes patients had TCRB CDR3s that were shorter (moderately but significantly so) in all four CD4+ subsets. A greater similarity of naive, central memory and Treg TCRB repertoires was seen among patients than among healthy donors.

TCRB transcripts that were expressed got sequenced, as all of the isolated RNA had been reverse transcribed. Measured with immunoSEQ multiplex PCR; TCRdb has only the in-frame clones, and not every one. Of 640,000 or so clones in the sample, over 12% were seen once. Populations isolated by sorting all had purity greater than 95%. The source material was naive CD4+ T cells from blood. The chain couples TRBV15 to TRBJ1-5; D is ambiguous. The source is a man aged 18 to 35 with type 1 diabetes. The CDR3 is CATSTRYGLGQPQHF. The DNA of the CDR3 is TGTGCCACCAGCACGCGCTACGGGTTGGGTCAGCCCCAGCATTTT.